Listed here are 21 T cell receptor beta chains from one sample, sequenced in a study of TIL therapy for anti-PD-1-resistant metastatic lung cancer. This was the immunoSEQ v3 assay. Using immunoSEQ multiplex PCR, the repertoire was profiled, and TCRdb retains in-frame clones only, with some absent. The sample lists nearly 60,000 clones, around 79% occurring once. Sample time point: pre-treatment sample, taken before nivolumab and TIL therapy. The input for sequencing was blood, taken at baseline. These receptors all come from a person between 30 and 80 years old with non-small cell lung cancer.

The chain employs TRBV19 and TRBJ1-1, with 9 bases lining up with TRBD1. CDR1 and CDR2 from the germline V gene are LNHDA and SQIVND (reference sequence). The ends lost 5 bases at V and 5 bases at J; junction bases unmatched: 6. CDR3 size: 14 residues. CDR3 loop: CASSRDRAGTEAFF. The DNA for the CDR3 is TGTGCCAGTAGTCGGGACAGGGCGGGAACTGAAGCTTTCTTT.

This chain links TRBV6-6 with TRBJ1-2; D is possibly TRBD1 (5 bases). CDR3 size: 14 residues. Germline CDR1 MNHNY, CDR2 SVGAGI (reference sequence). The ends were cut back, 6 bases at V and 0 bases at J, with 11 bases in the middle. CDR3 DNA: TGTGCCAGCAGGCACGGGGGAGCTAACTATGGCTACACCTTC. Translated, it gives CASRHGGANYGYTF.

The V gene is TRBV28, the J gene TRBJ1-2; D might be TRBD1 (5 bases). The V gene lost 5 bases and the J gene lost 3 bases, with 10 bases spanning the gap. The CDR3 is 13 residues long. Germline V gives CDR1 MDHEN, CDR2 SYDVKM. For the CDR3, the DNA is TGTGCCAGCAGTCCAGGACACCACTATGGCTACACCTTC. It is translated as CASSPGHHYGYTF.

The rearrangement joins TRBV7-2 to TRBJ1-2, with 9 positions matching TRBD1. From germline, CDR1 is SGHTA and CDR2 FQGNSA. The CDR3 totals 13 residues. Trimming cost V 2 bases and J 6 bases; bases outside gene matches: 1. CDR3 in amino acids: CASSLRTGDGYTF. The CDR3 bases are TGTGCCAGCAGCTTAAGGACAGGGGATGGCTACACCTTC.

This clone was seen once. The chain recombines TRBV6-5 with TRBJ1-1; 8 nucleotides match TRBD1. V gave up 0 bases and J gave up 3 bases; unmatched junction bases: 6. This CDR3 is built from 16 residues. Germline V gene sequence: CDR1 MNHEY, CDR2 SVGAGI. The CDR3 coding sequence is TGTGCCAGCAGTTACTCCAGGGGGCCTATGGACACTGAAGCTTTCTTT. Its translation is CASSYSRGPMDTEAFF.

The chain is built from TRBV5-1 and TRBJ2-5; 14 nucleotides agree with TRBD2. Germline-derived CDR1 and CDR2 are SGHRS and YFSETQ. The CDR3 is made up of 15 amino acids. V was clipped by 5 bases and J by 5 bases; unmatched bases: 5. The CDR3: CASRGLAGDGETQYF. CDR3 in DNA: TGCGCCAGCAGGGGACTAGCGGGGGATGGTGAGACCCAGTACTTC.

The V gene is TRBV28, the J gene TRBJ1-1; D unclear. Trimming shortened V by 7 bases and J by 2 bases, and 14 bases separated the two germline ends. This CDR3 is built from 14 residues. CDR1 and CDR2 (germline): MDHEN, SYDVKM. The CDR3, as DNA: TGTGCCAGCACCCCCCCCGGGGATAACACTGAAGCTTTCTTT. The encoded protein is CASTPPGDNTEAFF.

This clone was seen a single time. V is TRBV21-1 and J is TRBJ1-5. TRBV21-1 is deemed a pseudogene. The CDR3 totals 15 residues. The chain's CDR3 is CASSMPSGLRQPQHF. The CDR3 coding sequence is TGTGCCAGCAGCATGCCGTCGGGGCTACGGCAGCCCCAGCATTTT.

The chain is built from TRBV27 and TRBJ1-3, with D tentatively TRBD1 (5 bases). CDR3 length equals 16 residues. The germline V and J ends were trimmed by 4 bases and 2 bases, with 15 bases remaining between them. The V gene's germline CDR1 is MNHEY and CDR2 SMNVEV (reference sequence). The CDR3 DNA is TGTGCCAGCAGTTGGGGCGCGGGCCTGCCTGGAAACACCATATATTTT. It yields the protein CASSWGAGLPGNTIYF.

The CDR3 here is CASGLVNYQPQHF. The CDR3 DNA reads TGTGCTAGTGGTTTGGTTAATTACCAGCCCCAGCATTTT. The chain couples TRBV12-5 to TRBJ1-5; D unclear. The CDR3 covers 13 residues. The V end lost 0 bases, the J end lost 7 bases, and 7 bases lay between the germline ends. Germline lookup yields CDR1 LGHNT and CDR2 FRNRAP.

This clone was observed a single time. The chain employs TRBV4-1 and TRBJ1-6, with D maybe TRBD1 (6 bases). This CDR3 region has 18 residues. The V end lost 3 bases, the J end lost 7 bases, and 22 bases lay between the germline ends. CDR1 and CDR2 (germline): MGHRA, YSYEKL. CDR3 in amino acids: CASSQVTGIPNRNSPLHF. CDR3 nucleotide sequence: TGCGCCAGCAGCCAGGTTACAGGGATACCGAACCGGAATTCACCCCTCCACTTT.

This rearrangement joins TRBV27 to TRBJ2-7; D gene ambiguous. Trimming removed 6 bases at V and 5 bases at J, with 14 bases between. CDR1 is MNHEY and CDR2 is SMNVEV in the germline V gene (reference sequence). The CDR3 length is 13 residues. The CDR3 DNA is TGTGCCAGCAGAAGCCCCAGGATCAACGAGCAGTACTTC. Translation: CASRSPRINEQYF.

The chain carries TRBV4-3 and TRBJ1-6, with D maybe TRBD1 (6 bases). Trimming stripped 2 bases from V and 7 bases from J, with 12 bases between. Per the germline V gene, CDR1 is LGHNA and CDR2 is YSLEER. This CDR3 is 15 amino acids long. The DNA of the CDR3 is TGCGCCAGCAGCCAATCCGGGACACAAAATTCACCCCTCCACTTT. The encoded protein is CASSQSGTQNSPLHF.

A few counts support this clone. This CDR3 reads CASSSAQGGNTEAFF. DNA for the CDR3: TGTGCCAGCAGCTCAGCCCAGGGGGGGAACACTGAAGCTTTCTTT. The rearrangement links TRBV11-2 to TRBJ1-1, with 7 bases fitting TRBD1. This CDR3 has 15 residues. Germline V gene data show CDR1 as SGHAT and CDR2 as FQNNGV. V lost 4 bases to trimming and J lost 1 base; unmatched junction nucleotides: 6.

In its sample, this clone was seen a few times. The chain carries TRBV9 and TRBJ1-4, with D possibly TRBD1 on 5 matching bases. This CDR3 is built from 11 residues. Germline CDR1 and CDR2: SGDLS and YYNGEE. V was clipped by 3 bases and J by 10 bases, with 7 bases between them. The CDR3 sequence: CASSAQGKLFF. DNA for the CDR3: TGTGCCAGCAGCGCCCAGGGAAAACTGTTTTTT.

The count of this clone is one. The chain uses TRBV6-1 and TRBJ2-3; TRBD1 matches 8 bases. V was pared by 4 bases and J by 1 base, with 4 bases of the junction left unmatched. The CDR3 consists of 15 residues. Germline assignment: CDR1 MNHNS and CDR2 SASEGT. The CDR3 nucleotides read TGTGCCAGCAGTGCAGGGGGCGCAGGCACAGATACGCAGTATTTT. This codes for CASSAGGAGTDTQYF.

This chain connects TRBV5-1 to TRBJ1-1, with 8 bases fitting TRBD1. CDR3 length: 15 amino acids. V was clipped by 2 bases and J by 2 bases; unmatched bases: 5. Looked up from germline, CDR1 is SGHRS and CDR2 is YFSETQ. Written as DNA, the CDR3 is TGCGCCAGCAGCTTCTGGACAGGGCCTAACACTGAAGCTTTCTTT. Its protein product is CASSFWTGPNTEAFF.

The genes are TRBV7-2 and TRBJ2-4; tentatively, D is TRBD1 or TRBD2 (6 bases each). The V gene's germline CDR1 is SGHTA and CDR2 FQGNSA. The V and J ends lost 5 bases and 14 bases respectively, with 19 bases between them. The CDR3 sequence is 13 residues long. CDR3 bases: TGTGCCAGCAGCCCCACGTCGGGGGCAGGGGAGTACTTC. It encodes CASSPTSGAGEYF.

In nucleotides, the CDR3 is TGTGCCAGCAGCCCCCGGGGGAGACAGGGGGGATACGAGCAGTACTTC. It is translated as CASSPRGRQGGYEQYF. The V and J genes are TRBV5-6 and TRBJ2-7; 9 nucleotides align to TRBD1. Germline CDR1 is SGHDT and CDR2 is YYEEEE. The J segment lost 4 bases and the V segment lost 4 bases, leaving 12 bases of the junction unmatched. This CDR3 has 16 amino acids.

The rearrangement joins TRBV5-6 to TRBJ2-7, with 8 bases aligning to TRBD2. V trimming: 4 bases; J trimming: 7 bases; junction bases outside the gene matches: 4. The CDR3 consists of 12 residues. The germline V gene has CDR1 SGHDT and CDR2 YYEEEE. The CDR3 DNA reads TGTGCCAGCAGCCAAAAGCGGGGGGAGCAGTACTTC. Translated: CASSQKRGEQYF.

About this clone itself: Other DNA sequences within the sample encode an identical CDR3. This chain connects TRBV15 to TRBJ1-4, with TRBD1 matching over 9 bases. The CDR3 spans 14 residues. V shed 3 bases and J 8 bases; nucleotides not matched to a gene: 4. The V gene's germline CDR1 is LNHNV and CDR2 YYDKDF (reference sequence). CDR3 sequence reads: CATSRDRGAEKLFF. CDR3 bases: TGTGCCACCAGCAGGGACAGGGGTGCCGAAAAACTGTTTTTT.